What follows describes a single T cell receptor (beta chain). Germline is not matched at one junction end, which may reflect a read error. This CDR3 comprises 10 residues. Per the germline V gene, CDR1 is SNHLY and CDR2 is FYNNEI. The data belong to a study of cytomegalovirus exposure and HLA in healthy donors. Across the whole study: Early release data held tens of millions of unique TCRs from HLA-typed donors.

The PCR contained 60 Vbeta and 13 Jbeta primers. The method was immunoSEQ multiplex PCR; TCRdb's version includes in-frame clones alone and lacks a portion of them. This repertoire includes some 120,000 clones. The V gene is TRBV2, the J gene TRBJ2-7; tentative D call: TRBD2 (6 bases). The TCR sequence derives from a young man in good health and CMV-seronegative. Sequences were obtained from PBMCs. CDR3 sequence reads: CASSGLEIRF. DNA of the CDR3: TGTGCCAGCAGTGGACTAGAAATACGGTTC.